Below are 17 T cell receptor beta chains sequenced from a single sample in a study of tumor-infiltrating lymphocytes in primary liver carcinoma. Using a constant-region primer together with ProtoScript II reverse transcriptase, TCR beta cDNA was made from about 490 ng of total RNA. The TCR beta library was amplified through three nested multiplex PCR rounds in a modified ARM-PCR procedure. With TRBV1-TRBV30 forward primers and a C-beta reverse primer, the first two PCR rounds were run for 9 to 10 cycles each. TCRdb ran MiXCR on the multiplex PCR reads and lists one entry per CDR3 protein. This sample yields 90,000 to 100,000 distinct CDR3 sequences, of which more than 65% are seen a single time; around 9.5% belongs to the top ten. Total RNA and DNA came together from approximately 20-30 mg of bulk tissue without cell sorting. Sample: liver tumor tissue from sampling region 5. The subset here: tumor region T5, tumor centre. The receptors here all came from a woman aged 55-70 years with primary liver carcinoma and hepatitis B virus infection.

Only one count was recorded for this clonotype. Relative to the germline gene, one junction end is altered; a read error may explain this. The genes are TRBV5-1 and TRBJ1-1; tentatively, D is TRBD1 (5 bases). Germline lookup yields CDR1 SGHRS and CDR2 YFSETQ. The CDR3 sequence is 15 residues long. The CDR3 protein is CAGSAAGTMNTEAYF. For the CDR3, the DNA is TGCGCCGGCAGCGCCGCCGGGACCATGAACACTGAAGCTTACTTT. The whole variable domain, remainder taken from reference TRBV5-1 and TRBJ1-1, is KAGVTQTPRYLIKTRGQQVTLSCSPISGHRSVSWYQQTPGQGLQFLFEYFSETQRNKGNFPGRFSGRQFSNSRSEMNVSTLELGDSALYLCAGSAAGTMNTEAYFGQGTRLTVV.

The chain combines TRBV20-1 with TRBJ2-3; possibly TRBD1 for D (6 bases). CDR1 is DFQATT, CDR2 SNEGSKA, per germline (reference sequence). The CDR3 has 14 amino acids. The CDR3 here is CSLGGRLHTDTQYF. CDR3 coding DNA: TGCAGCCTTGGGGGCAGGTTACACACAGATACGCAGTATTTT.

About this clonotype: Being one base from a much bigger clone, this may be a read error. This rearrangement joins TRBV30 to TRBJ1-5, with 8 bases aligning to TRBD1. The germline V gene encodes CDR1 GTSNPN and CDR2 SVGIG (reference sequence). The CDR3 consists of 19 residues. The CDR3 is CAWSVRVTGEGYSNQSQHF. Written as DNA, the CDR3 is TGTGCCTGGAGTGTACGGGTGACAGGGGAGGGCTATAGCAATCAGTCCCAGCATTTT. Complete variable domain (other parts from reference TRBV30 and TRBJ1-5): SQTIHQWPATLVQPVGSPLSLECTVEGTSNPNLYWYRQAAGRGLQLLFYSVGIGQISSEVPQNLSASRPQDRQFILSSKKLLLSDSGFYLCAWSVRVTGEGYSNQSQHFGDGTRLSIL.

On this clonotype: A read error is possible here, since a much larger clone lies one base away. The J gene is TRBJ2-7, the V gene TRBV5-4; 11 bases are shared with TRBD1. CDR3 length: 14 residues. Germline V gives CDR1 SGHNT, CDR2 YYREEE (reference sequence). In nucleotides, the CDR3 is TGTGCCAGCAGCAGGACAGGGGGCGTTGACGAGCGGTACTTC. This translates into CASSRTGGVDERYF.

To note about this clonotype: A junction boundary mismatches the germline segment, possibly from a read error. The chain joins TRBV11-1 to TRBJ2-5; no clear D gene. The CDR3 is 13 residues long. CDR1 is SGHAT and CDR2 is FQDESV in the germline V gene (reference sequence). In DNA form, the CDR3 reads TGTGACAGCAGCTTACAGTATCAAGAGACCCAGTACTTC. This translates into CDSSLQYQETQYF.

This clonotype has ten or more counts. The chain employs TRBV4-2 and TRBJ1-3; 7 positions agree with TRBD1. The J segment lost 1 base and the V segment lost 1 base, leaving 1 base of the junction unmatched. The CDR3 spans 15 residues. Germline CDR1 reads LGHNA; CDR2 reads YNFKEQ. Here the CDR3 DNA reads TGTGCCAGCAGCCAAGGGGGACAGTCTGGAAACACCATATATTTT. It is translated as CASSQGGQSGNTIYF.

On this clonotype: The junction shows a germline mismatch at one end, possibly a read error. The chain couples TRBV6-6 to TRBJ1-2; perhaps TRBD1 as D (6 bases). Germline CDR1 is MNHNY and CDR2 is SVGAGI (reference sequence). The length of the CDR3 is 17 residues. CDR3 nucleotide sequence: TGTGCCAGCAGTGACTACCCGGGGGGCGCGGGTAGTTATGGGTACACCTTC. It specifies CASSDYPGGAGSYGYTF.

In the case of this clonotype: The junction does not match germline at one end; this may be a read error. The chain couples TRBV29-1 to TRBJ2-2, with 9 bases fitting TRBD1. CDR1 and CDR2 (germline): SQVTM, ANQGSEA. The CDR3 has 15 residues. This CDR3 is CSVRTGGPYTGELSF. In DNA, the CDR3 is TGCAGCGTTCGTACAGGGGGCCCGTACACCGGGGAGCTGTCTTTT.

As concerns this clonotype: The junction differs from germline at one of its ends, possibly a read error. J is TRBJ2-5 and V is TRBV29-1; TRBD2 agrees at 8 bases. The CDR3 spans 16 residues. Germline V gene sequence: CDR1 SQVTM, CDR2 ANQGSEA. The CDR3, as DNA: TGCAGCGTTGAAGAAACCGTAGCGGGATTAAAAGTGACCCCGTACTTC. This encodes CSVEETVAGLKVTPYF.

This chain connects TRBV28 to TRBJ2-1; no clear D. This CDR3 has 14 amino acids. V was trimmed by 10 bases and J by 7 bases, leaving 20 bases between them. The germline CDR1 and CDR2 sequences are MDHEN and SYDVKM. This CDR3 reads CANRSGVLGNEQFF. The CDR3 DNA reads TGTGCCAACAGATCCGGAGTGTTAGGAAATGAGCAGTTCTTC.

This clonotype appeared many times. J is TRBJ2-3 and V is TRBV30; D is uncertain. This CDR3 has 13 residues. The ends were cut back, 2 bases at V and 3 bases at J, with 9 bases in the middle. Germline-derived CDR1 and CDR2 are GTSNPN and SVGIG (reference sequence). The CDR3 DNA reads TGTGCCTGGAGTCGCAACCCAACAGATACGCAGTATTTT. Translation: CAWSRNPTDTQYF.

The V gene is TRBV6-1, the J gene TRBJ2-7, with 11 bases fitting TRBD2. The CDR3 spans 15 residues. V lost 4 bases, J lost 9 bases, and 11 bases stayed unmatched. The germline CDR1 and CDR2 sequences are MNHNS and SASEGT. CDR3 sequence: CASSVTGTSGHGQYF. DNA of the CDR3: TGTGCCAGCAGTGTTACCGGGACTAGCGGTCACGGGCAGTACTTC.

Only one count was recorded for this clonotype. It is likely a read error, because the conserved phenylalanine at the end of the CDR3 is missing. The chain joins TRBV7-9 to TRBJ2-3; D not certain. The CDR3 sequence is 15 residues long. Germline CDR1 SEHNR, CDR2 FQNEAQ (reference sequence). V gave up 5 bases and J gave up 1 base, with 13 bases separating them. This CDR3 reads CASSESQIGTDTQYL. Here the CDR3 DNA reads TGTGCCAGCAGCGAATCCCAAATAGGCACAGATACGCAGTATCTT.

This clonotype was seen repeatedly, ten times or more. This chain uses TRBV6-6 with TRBJ1-5; D unresolved. Germline loops: CDR1 MNHNY, CDR2 SVGAGI (reference sequence). The CDR3 extends over 14 amino acids. V shed 5 bases and J shed 0 bases, with 8 bases lying between them. This chain's CDR3 is CASSKLTSNQPQHF. CDR3 nucleotides: TGTGCCAGCAGTAAACTGACTAGCAATCAGCCCCAGCATTTT.

This clonotype was counted ten times or more. The V call is TRBV6-5, the J call TRBJ2-3, with TRBD2 identical over 9 bases. This CDR3 has 15 residues. The germline gives CDR1 MNHEY, CDR2 SVGAGI. The V and J ends lost 6 bases and 3 bases, in that order; junction bases with no gene match: 7. In nucleotides, the CDR3 is TGTGCCAGCAGGTTGAGCGGGAGGATTACAGATACGCAGTATTTT. Translated: CASRLSGRITDTQYF.

At least ten counts were recorded for this clonotype. The V call is TRBV4-1, the J call TRBJ2-1, with D possibly TRBD1 on 7 matching bases. Germline loops: CDR1 MGHRA, CDR2 YSYEKL. CDR3 size: 17 residues. The germline V and J ends were trimmed by 1 base and 8 bases, with 21 bases remaining between them. DNA for the CDR3: TGCGCCAGCAGCCAAGTTTACTATCAGGGGGGACGCGATGAGCAGTTCTTC. Residues: CASSQVYYQGGRDEQFF.

This chain links TRBV28 with TRBJ2-3; no clear D. Germline-derived CDR1 and CDR2 are MDHEN and SYDVKM. The CDR3 has 12 residues. The V and J ends lost 5 bases and 3 bases respectively, with 6 bases between them. CDR3 residues: CASSTTTDTQYF. The CDR3, as DNA: TGTGCCAGCAGTACGACGACAGATACGCAGTATTTT.